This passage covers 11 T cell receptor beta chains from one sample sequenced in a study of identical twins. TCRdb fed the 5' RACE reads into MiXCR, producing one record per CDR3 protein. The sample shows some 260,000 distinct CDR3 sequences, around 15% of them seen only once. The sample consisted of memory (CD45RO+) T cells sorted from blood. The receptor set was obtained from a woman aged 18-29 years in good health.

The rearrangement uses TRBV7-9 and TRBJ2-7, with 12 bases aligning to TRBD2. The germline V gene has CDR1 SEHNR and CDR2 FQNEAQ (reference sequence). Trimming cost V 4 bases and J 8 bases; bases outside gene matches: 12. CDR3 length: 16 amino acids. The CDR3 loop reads CASSSRTSGALTKQYF. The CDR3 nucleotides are TGTGCCAGCAGCTCTCGGACTAGCGGGGCTCTTACGAAGCAGTACTTC.

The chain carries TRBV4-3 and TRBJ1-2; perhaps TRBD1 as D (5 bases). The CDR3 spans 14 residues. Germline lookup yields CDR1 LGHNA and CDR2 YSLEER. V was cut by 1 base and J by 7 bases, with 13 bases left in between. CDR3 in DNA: TGCGCCAGCAGCCAAGGGATCAGGGACTCTGGCTACACCTTC. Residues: CASSQGIRDSGYTF.

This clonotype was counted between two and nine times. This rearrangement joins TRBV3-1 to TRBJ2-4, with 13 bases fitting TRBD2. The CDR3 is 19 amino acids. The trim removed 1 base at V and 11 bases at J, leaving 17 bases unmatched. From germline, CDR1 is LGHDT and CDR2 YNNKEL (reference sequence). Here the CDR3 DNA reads TGTGCCAGCAGCCAAGGGACTAGCGGGAGCCGTAGTAGGGAACTGCTTCAGTACTTC. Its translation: CASSQGTSGSRSRELLQYF.

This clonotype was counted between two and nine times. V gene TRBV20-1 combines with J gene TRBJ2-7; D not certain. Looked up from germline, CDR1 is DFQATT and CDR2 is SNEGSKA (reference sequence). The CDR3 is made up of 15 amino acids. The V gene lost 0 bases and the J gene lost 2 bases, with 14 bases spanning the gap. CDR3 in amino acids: CSARDSSSATYEQYF. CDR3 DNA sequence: TGCAGTGCTAGAGATTCATCAAGCGCAACCTACGAGCAGTACTTC.

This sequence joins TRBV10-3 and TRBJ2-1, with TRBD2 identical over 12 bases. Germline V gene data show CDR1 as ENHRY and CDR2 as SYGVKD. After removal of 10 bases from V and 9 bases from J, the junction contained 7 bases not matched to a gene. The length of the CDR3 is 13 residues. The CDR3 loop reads CATRLAGASEQFF. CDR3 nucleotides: TGTGCCACCAGACTAGCGGGAGCATCTGAGCAGTTCTTC.

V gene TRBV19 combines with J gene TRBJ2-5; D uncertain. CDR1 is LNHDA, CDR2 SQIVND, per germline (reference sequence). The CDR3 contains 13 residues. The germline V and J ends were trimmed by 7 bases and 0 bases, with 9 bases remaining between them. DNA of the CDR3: TGTGCCAGTACCTCGGACCACCAAGAGACCCAGTACTTC. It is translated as CASTSDHQETQYF.

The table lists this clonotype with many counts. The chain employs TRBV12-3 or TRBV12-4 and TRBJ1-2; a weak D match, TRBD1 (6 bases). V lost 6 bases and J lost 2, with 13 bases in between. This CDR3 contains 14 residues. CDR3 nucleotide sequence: TGTGCCAGCAGCCCAAGACAGGAGAACTATGGCTACACCTTC. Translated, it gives CASSPRQENYGYTF.

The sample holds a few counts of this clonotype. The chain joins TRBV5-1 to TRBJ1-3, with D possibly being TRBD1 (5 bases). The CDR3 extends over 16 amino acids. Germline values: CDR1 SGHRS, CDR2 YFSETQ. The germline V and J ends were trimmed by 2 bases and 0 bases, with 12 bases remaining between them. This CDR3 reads CASSFRGQGSGNTIYF. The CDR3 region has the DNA TGCGCCAGCAGCTTTCGGGGTCAGGGCTCTGGAAACACCATATATTTT.

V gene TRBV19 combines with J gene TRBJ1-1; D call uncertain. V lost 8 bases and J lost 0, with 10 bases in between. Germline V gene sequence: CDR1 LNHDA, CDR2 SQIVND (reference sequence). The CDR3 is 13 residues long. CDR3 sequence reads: CASSELMNTEAFF. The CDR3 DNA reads TGTGCCAGTTCGGAGTTGATGAACACTGAAGCTTTCTTT.

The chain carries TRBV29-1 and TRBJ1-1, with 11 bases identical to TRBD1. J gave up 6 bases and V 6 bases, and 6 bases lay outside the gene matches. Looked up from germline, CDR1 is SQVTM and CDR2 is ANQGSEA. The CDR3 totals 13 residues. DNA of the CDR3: TGCAGCGTGGGAGGACAGGGGGCCGCTGAAGCTTTCTTT. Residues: CSVGGQGAAEAFF.

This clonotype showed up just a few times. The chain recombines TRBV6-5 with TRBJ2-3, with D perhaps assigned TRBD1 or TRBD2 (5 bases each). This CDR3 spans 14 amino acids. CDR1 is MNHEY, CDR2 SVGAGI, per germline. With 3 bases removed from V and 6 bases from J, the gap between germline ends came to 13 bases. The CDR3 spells CASSYSGAPDTQYF. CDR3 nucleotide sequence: TGTGCCAGCAGTTATTCCGGGGCACCGGATACGCAGTATTTT.